Sequencing of this T cell receptor (beta chain) was carried out in a study of shared clonotypes between healthy human individuals. Study-level background: The donors, two women and three men, were aged 18 to 49. The plates for each donor numbered three CD4 naive, three CD4 memory, two CD8 naive and one CD8 memory.

Assay: immunoSEQ multiplex PCR; the TCRdb copy retains only in-frame clones and omits some. This table has 2 million to 2.5 million clones, 93% appearing once. Germline V lookup: CDR1 LGHNA, CDR2 YNFKEQ. V shed 4 bases and J 4 bases; nucleotides not matched to a gene: 6. The CDR3 loop spans 15 amino acids. Findings of the study overall: The study generally estimated greater richness for naive than memory subsets. All-four-donor shared clonotypes had higher generation probabilities than non-shared clonotypes did.

Worth noting for this clone: Its antigen is not identified.

The sample taken for sequencing was naive CD4+ T cells from PBMCs. The subset: CD45RA+ positively selected. V usage is TRBV4-2 and J usage is TRBJ1-4; 7 bases are shared with TRBD1. This receptor was identified in a man younger than 35 in good health. Some clones in this sample may be carry-over from other donors' samples. CDR3 nucleotide sequence: TGTGCCAGCAGCCGCTCGCAGGGGGATAATGAAAAACTGTTTTTT. The encoded protein is CASSRSQGDNEKLFF.